This TCR beta chain was profiled in a study of blood T cell repertoires in COVID-19. The CDR3 covers 14 residues. With V trimmed by 1 base and J by 5 bases, 5 bases remained unmatched. CDR1 and CDR2 (germline): SGHDT, YYEEEE. Cohorts were based on clinical histories the participants reported. Profiled with immunoSEQ multiplex PCR; TCRdb holds only in-frame clones, not every one. Of over 150,000 clones detected, 75% to 85% appear once; the ten largest clones hold approximately 3%. This clonotype was sampled from a woman in her fifties or sixties who had recovered from COVID-19. J is TRBJ2-5 and V is TRBV5-6; 7 nucleotides align to TRBD2. Source material: PBMCs or T cells enriched from blood (not recorded which). The CDR3 DNA follows: TGTGCCAGCAGCTTGTTCGCGGGGGAGGAGACCCAGTACTTC. The encoded protein is CASSLFAGEETQYF.